At least ten counts were recorded for the clone carrying this T cell receptor (beta chain). Within the sample, other DNA sequences also encode this same CDR3. Germline V gene data show CDR1 as SGHNT and CDR2 as YYREEE (reference sequence). This CDR3 is 12 amino acids long. The ends were cut back, 4 bases at V and 4 bases at J, with 8 bases in the middle. The assay was immunoSEQ multiplex PCR, and TCRdb's table has in-frame clones only and misses some. The sample shows 190,000 or so clones, around 63% of them seen only once. These data originate in a study of shared clonotypes between healthy human individuals.

The chain is built from TRBV5-4 and TRBJ1-1; D gene ambiguous. The sequencing input was memory CD4+ T cells sorted from blood. The subset here: CD45RA-negative fraction. This clonotype originated in a man between 25 and 39 years old in good health. DNA of the CDR3: TGTGCCAGCAGCGGACGAGGCACTGAAGCTTTCTTT. Translated: CASSGRGTEAFF. Filled out from reference TRBV5-4 and TRBJ1-1, the complete variable domain reads ETGVTQSPTHLIKTRGQQVTLRCSSQSGHNTVSWYQQALGQGPQFIFQYYREEENGRGNFPPRFSGLQFPNYSSELNVNALELDDSALYLCASSGRGTEAFFGQGTRLTVV.